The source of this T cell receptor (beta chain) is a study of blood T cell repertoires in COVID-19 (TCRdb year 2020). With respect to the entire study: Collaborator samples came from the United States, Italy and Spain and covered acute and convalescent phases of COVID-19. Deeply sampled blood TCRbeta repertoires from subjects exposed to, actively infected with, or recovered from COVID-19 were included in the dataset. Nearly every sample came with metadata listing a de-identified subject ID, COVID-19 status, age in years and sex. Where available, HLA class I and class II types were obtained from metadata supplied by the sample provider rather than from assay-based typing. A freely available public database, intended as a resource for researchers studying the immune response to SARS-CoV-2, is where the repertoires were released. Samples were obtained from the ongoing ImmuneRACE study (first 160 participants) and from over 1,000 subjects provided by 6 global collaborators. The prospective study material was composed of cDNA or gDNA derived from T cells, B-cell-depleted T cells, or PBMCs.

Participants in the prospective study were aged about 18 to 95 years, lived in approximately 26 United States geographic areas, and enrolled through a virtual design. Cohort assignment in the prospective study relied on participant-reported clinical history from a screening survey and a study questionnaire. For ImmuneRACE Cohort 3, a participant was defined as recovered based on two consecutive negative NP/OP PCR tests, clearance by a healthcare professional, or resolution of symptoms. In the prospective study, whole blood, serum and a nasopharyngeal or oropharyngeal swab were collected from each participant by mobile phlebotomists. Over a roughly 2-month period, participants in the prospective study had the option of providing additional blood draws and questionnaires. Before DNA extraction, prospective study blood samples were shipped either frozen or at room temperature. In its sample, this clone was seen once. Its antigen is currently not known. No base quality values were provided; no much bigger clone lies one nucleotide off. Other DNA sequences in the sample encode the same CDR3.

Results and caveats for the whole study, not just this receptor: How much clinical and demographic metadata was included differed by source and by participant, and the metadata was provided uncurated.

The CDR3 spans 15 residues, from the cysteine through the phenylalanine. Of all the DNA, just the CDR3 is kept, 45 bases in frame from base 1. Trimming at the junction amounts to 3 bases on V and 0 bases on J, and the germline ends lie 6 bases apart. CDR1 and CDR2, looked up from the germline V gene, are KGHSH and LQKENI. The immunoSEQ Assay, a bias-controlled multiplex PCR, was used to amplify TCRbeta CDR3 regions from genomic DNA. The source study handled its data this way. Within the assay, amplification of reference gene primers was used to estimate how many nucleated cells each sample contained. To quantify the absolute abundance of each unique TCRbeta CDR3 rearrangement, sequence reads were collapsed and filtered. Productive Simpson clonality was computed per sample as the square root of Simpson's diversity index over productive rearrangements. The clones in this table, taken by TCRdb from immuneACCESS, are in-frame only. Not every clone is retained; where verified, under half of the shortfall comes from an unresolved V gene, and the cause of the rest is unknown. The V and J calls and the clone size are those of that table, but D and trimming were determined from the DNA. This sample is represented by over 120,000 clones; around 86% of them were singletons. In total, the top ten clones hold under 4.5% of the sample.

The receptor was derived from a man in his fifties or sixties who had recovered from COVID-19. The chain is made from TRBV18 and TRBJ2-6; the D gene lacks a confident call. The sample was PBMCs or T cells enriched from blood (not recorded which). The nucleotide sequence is TGTGCCAGCTCACCGACGGGCTCTGGGGCCAACGTCCTGACTTTC. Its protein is CASSPTGSGANVLTF.